These 32 T cell receptor beta chains came from one sample sequenced in a study of cytotoxic CD8 clonotypes in ibrutinib-treated CLL. The table came from immunoSEQ multiplex PCR; TCRdb's copy has only in-frame clones and leaves some out. The sample has about 330,000 clones; about 61% are singletons. Sequenced here: PBMCs, sampled after 36 months of ibrutinib treatment. All receptors come from a human donor with chronic lymphocytic leukemia.

This clone appeared a few times. The J gene is TRBJ1-5, the V gene TRBV15; D unclear. CDR1 and CDR2 (germline): LNHNV, YYDKDF (reference sequence). There are 13 residues in the CDR3. Trimming shortened V by 1 base and J by 5 bases, and 6 bases separated the two germline ends. CDR3 amino acids: CATSRGTDQPQHF. CDR3 coding DNA: TGTGCCACCAGCAGAGGTACGGATCAGCCCCAGCATTTT.

This clone turned up a few times. The chain recombines TRBV2 with TRBJ2-1, with a weak D call TRBD1 (5 bases). V was trimmed by 6 bases and J by 3 bases, leaving 12 bases between them. CDR3 length equals 14 residues. Germline assignment: CDR1 SNHLY and CDR2 FYNNEI. The CDR3 bases are TGTGCCAGCAGGGGGCAGGGAAACTACAATGAGCAGTTCTTC. The encoded protein is CASRGQGNYNEQFF.

Details on this clone: Other DNA sequences in this sample translate to the same CDR3. The J gene is TRBJ2-3, the V gene TRBV27; TRBD2 might be the D (5 bases). The CDR3 extends over 15 amino acids. The germline CDR1 and CDR2 sequences are MNHEY and SMNVEV (reference sequence). The V gene lost 3 bases and the J gene lost 1 base, with 11 bases spanning the gap. The CDR3 is CASSFAGQGTDTQYF. The DNA of the CDR3 is TGTGCCAGCAGTTTCGCGGGTCAGGGCACAGATACGCAGTATTTT.

This rearrangement joins TRBV18 to TRBJ1-3; D gene uncertain. The germline CDR1 and CDR2 sequences are KGHSH and LQKENI. This CDR3 contains 14 residues. V lost 0 bases and J lost 4, with 7 bases in between. The chain's CDR3 is CASSPPEGGNTIYF. In DNA, the CDR3 is TGTGCCAGCTCACCACCAGAGGGAGGAAACACCATATATTTT.

The V and J genes are TRBV7-8 and TRBJ2-3; 9 bases match TRBD2. The CDR3 loop spans 16 amino acids. Looked up from germline, CDR1 is SGHVS and CDR2 is FQNEAQ. The V gene end was trimmed by 3 bases and the J gene end by 2 bases; junction bases not matched to a gene: 6. The CDR3 nucleotides read TGTGCCAGCAGCTTCTTAGCGGGGGCCGTCACAGATACGCAGTATTTT. This encodes CASSFLAGAVTDTQYF.

CDR3 DNA: TGTGCCAGCAGCGTAGGGACCTTCGACTATGGCTACACCTTC. Encoded protein: CASSVGTFDYGYTF. The chain recombines TRBV9 with TRBJ1-2, with no clear D. The CDR3 extends over 14 amino acids. The V gene lost 0 bases and the J gene lost 3 bases, with 9 bases spanning the gap. The V gene's germline CDR1 is SGDLS and CDR2 YYNGEE.

This clone was counted a single time. V is TRBV6-6 and J is TRBJ2-6; D call uncertain. The CDR3 sequence is 14 residues long. V gave up 8 bases and J gave up 4 bases, with 12 bases separating them. From germline, CDR1 is MNHNY and CDR2 SVGAGI (reference sequence). CDR3 region: CASVPSAGANVLTF. The DNA of the CDR3 is TGTGCCAGCGTCCCCTCAGCCGGGGCCAACGTCCTGACTTTC.

The J gene is TRBJ1-1, the V gene TRBV5-1, with D hard to call. CDR3 length: 14 residues. Looked up from germline, CDR1 is SGHRS and CDR2 is YFSETQ. The V gene lost 0 bases and the J gene lost 3 bases, with 9 bases spanning the gap. CDR3: CASSLASGDTEAFF. The CDR3, as DNA: TGCGCCAGCAGCTTGGCCAGTGGGGACACTGAAGCTTTCTTT.

CDR3 in amino acids: CASSVGDFTDTQYF. The CDR3 DNA is TGTGCCAGCAGCGTAGGGGATTTCACAGATACGCAGTATTTT. The chain carries TRBV9 and TRBJ2-3; D is undetermined. Trimming took 0 bases from V and 2 from J, leaving 7 bases between them. The CDR3 loop spans 14 amino acids. Per the germline V gene, CDR1 is SGDLS and CDR2 is YYNGEE.

The rearrangement links TRBV5-6 to TRBJ2-6; D call uncertain. CDR3 length: 15 amino acids. Between the trimmed V and J ends, which lost 4 bases and 0 bases, there was a span of 8 bases. Germline loops: CDR1 SGHDT, CDR2 YYEEEE. This CDR3 reads CASSPQGSGANVLTF. The CDR3 DNA follows: TGTGCCAGCAGCCCGCAAGGCTCTGGGGCCAACGTCCTGACTTTC.

There are a few counts of this clone. The V and J genes are TRBV4-3 and TRBJ2-3; TRBD2 agrees at 7 bases. Trimming took 8 bases from V and 6 from J; bases not matched to a gene: 11. The CDR3 consists of 14 residues. Per the germline V gene, CDR1 is LGHNA and CDR2 is YSLEER. CDR3 nucleotides: TGCGCCAGCCGATCCCGCGGGAGTCCCGATACGCAGTATTTT. Its translation is CASRSRGSPDTQYF.

In this sample, this clone turned up once. The same CDR3 also results from other DNA sequences found in this sample. The chain uses TRBV9 and TRBJ2-1; TRBD2 agrees at 7 bases. The CDR3 spans 15 residues. The J segment lost 3 bases and the V segment lost 0 bases, leaving 3 bases of the junction unmatched. Germline V gene lookup returns CDR1 SGDLS and CDR2 YYNGEE. CDR3 DNA sequence: TGTGCCAGCAGCGTAGGTGGCGGGAGCTACAATGAGCAGTTCTTC. It translates to CASSVGGGSYNEQFF.

The chain uses TRBV19 and TRBJ2-7; no reliable D call. The CDR3 totals 14 residues. The V and J ends lost 4 bases and 0 bases respectively, with 10 bases between them. CDR1 is LNHDA, CDR2 SQIVND, per germline (reference sequence). The CDR3 sequence: CASSSTRSSYEQYF. In nucleotides, the CDR3 is TGTGCCAGTAGTAGTACAAGATCCTCCTACGAGCAGTACTTC.

The rearrangement joins TRBV15 to TRBJ2-3; TRBD1 agrees at 9 bases. CDR1 is LNHNV, CDR2 YYDKDF, per germline (reference sequence). The CDR3 has 13 residues. V gave up 3 bases and J gave up 5 bases; unmatched junction bases: 0. The CDR3, as DNA: TGTGCCACCAGCAGGACAGGGGGAGATACGCAGTATTTT. It specifies CATSRTGGDTQYF.

The CDR3 region has the DNA TGTGCCAGCAGAGGGACAGCCTACAATGAGCAGTTCTTC. Protein: CASRGTAYNEQFF. J is TRBJ2-1 and V is TRBV6-5; 7 positions agree with TRBD1. V shed 6 bases, J shed 2 bases, and the junction held 1 base outside the gene matches. The CDR3 is made up of 13 amino acids. The germline gives CDR1 MNHEY, CDR2 SVGAGI.

V is TRBV4-3 and J is TRBJ2-1, with 7 bases aligning to TRBD1. V was pared by 3 bases and J by 7 bases, with 12 bases of the junction left unmatched. The CDR3 has 16 residues. Germline V gene sequence: CDR1 LGHNA, CDR2 YSLEER. The CDR3 region is CASSHSTGALRNEQFF. The DNA for the CDR3 is TGCGCCAGCAGCCACAGTACAGGGGCCCTACGGAATGAGCAGTTCTTC.

The rearrangement joins TRBV28 to TRBJ2-7, with no clear D. Germline V gene sequence: CDR1 MDHEN, CDR2 SYDVKM. The CDR3 is 16 residues long. V dropped 4 bases and J dropped 3 bases, with 19 bases sitting between them. Here the CDR3 DNA reads TGTGCCAGCAGTTCCGACACTCGCCGCTCTAACTACGAGCAGTACTTC. This codes for CASSSDTRRSNYEQYF.

The J gene is TRBJ2-5, the V gene TRBV5-1; D gene uncertain. Trimming took off 0 bases at V and 1 base at J, with 1 base between the two ends. The CDR3 runs 12 residues. The germline V gene has CDR1 SGHRS and CDR2 YFSETQ. CDR3 sequence reads: CASSLVQETQYF. The CDR3 nucleotides are TGCGCCAGCAGCTTGGTCCAAGAGACCCAGTACTTC.

There are a few counts of this clone. The gene calls are TRBV4-1 and TRBJ2-1; D may be TRBD1 or TRBD2 (5 bases each). The CDR3 loop spans 12 amino acids. V lost 3 bases and J 11 bases, leaving 11 bases between the germline ends. Germline-derived CDR1 and CDR2 are MGHRA and YSYEKL. CDR3 DNA sequence: TGCGCCAGCAGCCATCCCGGGGCCCAGCAGTTCTTC. This translates into CASSHPGAQQFF.

The chain couples TRBV2 to TRBJ2-1, with D maybe TRBD1 (5 bases). In germline, CDR1 is SNHLY, CDR2 FYNNEI. V lost 11 bases and J lost 3, with 11 bases in between. This CDR3 contains 12 residues. The CDR3 loop is CACKDIYNEQFF. CDR3 sequence (DNA): TGTGCCTGCAAGGACATCTACAATGAGCAGTTCTTC.

The CDR3 coding sequence is TGCGCCAGCAGCCAAGAGGTTTCCGTGAAACTGTTTTTT. It translates to CASSQEVSVKLFF. J is TRBJ1-4 and V is TRBV4-1; D unresolved. In germline, CDR1 is MGHRA, CDR2 YSYEKL. The CDR3 is made up of 13 amino acids. V was shortened by 0 bases and J by 11 bases, with 10 bases between the two germline ends.

The gene calls are TRBV6-1 and TRBJ1-1; a weak D match, TRBD1 (6 bases). V dropped 7 bases and J dropped 4 bases, with 10 bases sitting between them. CDR3 size: 12 residues. Germline CDR1 MNHNS, CDR2 SASEGT. The CDR3 bases are TGTGCCAGCAAGGGGGGACTCACTGAAGCTTTCTTT. Its translation is CASKGGLTEAFF.

The J gene is TRBJ1-1, the V gene TRBV15; weak D call: TRBD1 (6 bases). Germline V gives CDR1 LNHNV, CDR2 YYDKDF (reference sequence). This CDR3 contains 14 residues. Trimming removed 5 bases from V and 10 bases from J, with 20 bases in between. The CDR3 DNA reads as TGTGCCACCAGCGACAGGACATCCCGAAGAGGAGCTTTCTTT. Amino acid sequence: CATSDRTSRRGAFF.

This clone turned up a few times. CDR3 residues: CASSQSTTGGAFF. Here the CDR3 DNA reads TGTGCCAGCAGCCAATCGACCACGGGAGGGGCTTTCTTT. This chain joins TRBV4-2 and TRBJ1-1, with D hard to call. Trimming left V 2 bases short and J 11 bases short, with 15 bases between. The CDR3 runs to 13 residues. CDR1 LGHNA and CDR2 YNFKEQ come from the germline V gene.

This clone was recorded only once. J is TRBJ2-5 and V is TRBV29-1; 11 bases match TRBD2. CDR3 length: 16 amino acids. Germline lookup yields CDR1 SQVTM and CDR2 ANQGSEA. The trim removed 0 bases at V and 4 bases at J, leaving 7 bases unmatched. The DNA of the CDR3 is TGCAGCGTTGAAGATCTACTAGCGGGAGTGGGAGAGACCCAGTACTTC. Protein sequence: CSVEDLLAGVGETQYF.

The V call is TRBV7-2, the J call TRBJ2-7, with 12 bases identical to TRBD2. Germline V gene sequence: CDR1 SGHTA, CDR2 FQGNSA. Unmatched junction bases numbered 4, after V lost 5 bases and J lost 2 bases. The CDR3 is 15 residues long. The CDR3 DNA follows: TGTGCCAGCAGCACCCGACTAGCGGGAGCCTACGAGCAGTACTTC. As protein: CASSTRLAGAYEQYF.

The chain joins TRBV5-1 to TRBJ1-1; perhaps TRBD1 as D (5 bases). Germline V gene lookup returns CDR1 SGHRS and CDR2 YFSETQ. Trimming removed 0 bases at V and 1 base at J, with 10 bases between. This CDR3 comprises 15 residues. The CDR3 sequence is CASSLDGARNTEAFF. The CDR3 DNA reads as TGCGCCAGCAGCTTGGACGGGGCGAGGAACACTGAAGCTTTCTTT. The entire variable domain, with the rest obtained from reference TRBV5-1 and TRBJ1-1, is as follows: KAGVTQTPRYLIKTRGQQVTLSCSPISGHRSVSWYQQTPGQGLQFLFEYFSETQRNKGNFPGRFSGRQFSNSRSEMNVSTLELGDSALYLCASSLDGARNTEAFFGQGTRLTVV.

In this sample, this clone turned up a few times. The chain is built from TRBV4-1 and TRBJ1-2, with D possibly being TRBD1 (5 bases). Trimming left V 4 bases short and J 4 bases short, with 16 bases between. The CDR3 covers 15 residues. Looked up from germline, CDR1 is MGHRA and CDR2 is YSYEKL. The CDR3 spells CASSPSGGARYGYTF. The CDR3, as DNA: TGCGCCAGCAGCCCCTCTGGCGGGGCTCGCTATGGCTACACCTTC.

The CDR3 DNA follows: TGTGCCAGCAGCCAAGATCCTAGCGGGAGAGACAATGAGCAGTTCTTC. Amino acids: CASSQDPSGRDNEQFF. This chain connects TRBV4-2 to TRBJ2-1; 10 bases fit TRBD2. The length of the CDR3 is 16 residues. The V gene's germline CDR1 is LGHNA and CDR2 YNFKEQ. V trimming: 0 bases; J trimming: 5 bases; junction bases outside the gene matches: 4.

The J gene is TRBJ1-2, the V gene TRBV4-1; D is uncertain. Germline V gives CDR1 MGHRA, CDR2 YSYEKL. The CDR3 has 11 residues. V was cut by 6 bases and J by 4 bases, with 6 bases left in between. For the CDR3, the DNA is TGCGCCAGCAGACACGGCTATGGCTACACCTTC. This gives the protein CASRHGYGYTF.

A few counts support this clone. The chain combines TRBV9 with TRBJ1-2; D is uncertain. CDR3 size: 14 residues. Deletions cut 0 bases from V and 1 base from J, with 7 bases between. CDR1 SGDLS and CDR2 YYNGEE come from the germline V gene. CDR3 region: CASSVGGVNYGYTF. DNA for the CDR3: TGTGCCAGCAGCGTAGGGGGAGTTAACTATGGCTACACCTTC.

The rearrangement joins TRBV2 to TRBJ1-5, with D perhaps TRBD1 (6 bases). The CDR3 is made up of 16 amino acids. Per the germline V gene, CDR1 is SNHLY and CDR2 is FYNNEI. Trimming removed 3 bases at V and 0 bases at J, with 12 bases between. The CDR3 here is CASSDTRTDSNQPQHF. Written as DNA, the CDR3 is TGTGCCAGCAGTGATACCCGGACAGATAGCAATCAGCCCCAGCATTTT.